One sample yielded the 27 T cell receptor beta chains listed below, sequenced in a study of CD8 T cells in ankylosing spondylitis. TCRdb fed the 5' RACE reads into MiXCR, producing one record per CDR3 protein. The sample includes around 770,000 distinct CDR3 sequences, roughly 10% seen only once; the top ten take around 0.51%. General observations from the study: A TCR beta motif of under ten highly homologous variants appeared characteristic of ankylosing spondylitis blood.

Antigen specificity for these receptors is unknown. The sequencing input was blood, either unsorted or a sorted T cell fraction (not recorded which). The receptor set was obtained from a male donor with ankylosing spondylitis.

The chain carries TRBV28 and TRBJ1-2; D uncertain. CDR1 and CDR2 (germline): MDHEN, SYDVKM. The CDR3 is made up of 14 amino acids. Trimming took off 10 bases at V and 4 bases at J, with 19 bases between the two ends. The CDR3 reads CATIPSGLIYGYTF. The CDR3 DNA reads TGTGCCACCATCCCCTCCGGCCTTATCTATGGCTACACCTTC.

This clonotype occurred a few times. This chain connects TRBV5-1 to TRBJ2-3; 11 nucleotides agree with TRBD2. There are 15 residues in the CDR3. Germline V gives CDR1 SGHRS, CDR2 YFSETQ. V was clipped by 5 bases and J by 2 bases; unmatched bases: 4. The chain's CDR3 is CASRLAGANTDTQYF. The CDR3 DNA sequence: TGCGCCAGCAGACTAGCGGGGGCTAACACAGATACGCAGTATTTT.

The chain is built from TRBV15 and TRBJ2-1; 7 bases align to TRBD1. CDR3 size: 13 residues. Trimming at V came to 6 bases and at J to 3 bases, leaving 2 bases not matched to a gene. Per the germline V gene, CDR1 is LNHNV and CDR2 is YYDKDF (reference sequence). The CDR3 bases are TGTGCCACCAGACAGGGGCTCTACAATGAGCAGTTCTTC. It yields the protein CATRQGLYNEQFF.

This clonotype has a handful of counts. The chain employs TRBV20-1 and TRBJ2-7; TRBD2 is a possible D gene (6 bases). Germline loops: CDR1 DFQATT, CDR2 SNEGSKA (reference sequence). V was clipped by 7 bases and J by 4 bases, with 17 bases between them. CDR3 length: 13 residues. The DNA for the CDR3 is TGCAGTGTGGAGGGACCGGGGATATACGAGCAGTACTTC. It specifies CSVEGPGIYEQYF.

The V call is TRBV20-1, the J call TRBJ2-1; D is undetermined. Germline CDR1 is DFQATT and CDR2 is SNEGSKA (reference sequence). The CDR3 is 14 residues long. Trimming left V 7 bases short and J 3 bases short, with 16 bases between. The CDR3 loop reads CSGGRAPGYNEQFF. The CDR3 DNA is TGCAGTGGGGGTCGGGCTCCCGGCTACAATGAGCAGTTCTTC.

This clonotype was seen repeatedly, ten times or more. The chain combines TRBV29-1 with TRBJ1-2; TRBD1 matches at 10 bases. The CDR3 has 12 amino acids. The V gene's germline CDR1 is SQVTM and CDR2 ANQGSEA. The V segment lost 4 bases and the J segment 4 bases; nucleotides outside the gene matches: 0. The CDR3, as DNA: TGCAGCGTTGGACAGGGGGCCTATGGCTACACCTTC. This encodes CSVGQGAYGYTF. The whole variable domain, filled in from reference TRBV29-1 and TRBJ1-2, reads SAVISQKPSRDICQRGTSLTIQCQVDSQVTMMFWYRQQPGQSLTLIATANQGSEATYESGFVIDKFPISRPNLTFSTLTVSNMSPEDSSIYLCSVGQGAYGYTFGSGTRLTVV.

The CDR3 nucleotides are TGTGCCAGTAGGAGTCTAGCGAGCACAGATACGCAGTATTTT. This encodes CASRSLASTDTQYF. This chain joins TRBV19 and TRBJ2-3; TRBD2 might be the D (6 bases). V lost 6 bases, J lost 0 bases, and 10 bases lay in between. Germline CDR1 LNHDA, CDR2 SQIVND (reference sequence). The CDR3 totals 14 residues.

This clonotype was picked up a small number of times. The V call is TRBV20-1, the J call TRBJ1-2; D unclear. Germline CDR1 DFQATT, CDR2 SNEGSKA (reference sequence). Trimming cost V 5 bases and J 7 bases, with 11 bases left between them. This CDR3 has 11 amino acids. This CDR3 reads CSADGPGGYTF. The CDR3 coding sequence is TGCAGTGCTGACGGTCCGGGTGGCTACACCTTC.

This clonotype was seen repeatedly, ten times or more. CDR3 DNA sequence: TGCGCCAGCAGCATTCCCCGGGGAGGAAGCACAGATACGCAGTATTTT. This encodes CASSIPRGGSTDTQYF. The genes are TRBV5-1 and TRBJ2-3; a weak D match, TRBD2 (6 bases). Trimming removed 4 bases at V and 0 bases at J, with 15 bases between. CDR3 length: 16 amino acids. The germline CDR1 and CDR2 sequences are SGHRS and YFSETQ.

This clonotype was detected only a few times. V and J are TRBV12-3 or TRBV12-4 and TRBJ2-3; 8 positions match TRBD1. The CDR3 contains 15 residues. The J segment lost 5 bases and the V segment lost 8 bases, leaving 12 bases of the junction unmatched. The CDR3 is CASFIRLTGEDTQYF. The CDR3 bases are TGTGCCAGCTTCATTAGACTGACAGGGGAAGATACGCAGTATTTT.

V usage is TRBV5-4 and J usage is TRBJ2-2, with 9 bases fitting TRBD1. Germline V gives CDR1 SGHNT, CDR2 YYREEE (reference sequence). V trimming: 0 bases; J trimming: 7 bases; junction bases outside the gene matches: 4. CDR3 length: 15 amino acids. The CDR3 nucleotides read TGTGCCAGCAGCTTGGGACAGGGGGTTTTCGGGGAGCTGTTTTTT. This gives the protein CASSLGQGVFGELFF.

In its sample, this clonotype was seen a few times. The chain links TRBV5-1 to TRBJ1-2; D uncertain. The germline CDR1 and CDR2 sequences are SGHRS and YFSETQ. Trimming removed 7 bases from V and 5 bases from J, with 15 bases in between. The CDR3 has 13 residues. CDR3 sequence (DNA): TGCGCCAGCTCGGACCGTAACGGGTATGGCTACACCTTC. As protein: CASSDRNGYGYTF.

The J gene is TRBJ2-3, the V gene TRBV5-5, with D possibly matching TRBD1 (6 bases). The V gene lost 4 bases and the J gene lost 1 base, with 16 bases spanning the gap. The length of the CDR3 is 16 residues. The germline V gene encodes CDR1 SGHKS and CDR2 YYEKEE (reference sequence). Written as DNA, the CDR3 is TGTGCCAGCAGCCCCTATGGGGGCCAGGGCACAGATACGCAGTATTTT. It yields the protein CASSPYGGQGTDTQYF. Variable domain in full (rest from reference TRBV5-5 and TRBJ2-3): DAGVTQSPTHLIKTRGQQVTLRCSPISGHKSVSWYQQVLGQGPQFIFQYYEKEERGRGNFPDRFSARQFPNYSSELNVNALLLGDSALYLCASSPYGGQGTDTQYFGPGTRLTVL.

This clonotype was observed once. The chain combines TRBV6-2 or TRBV6-3 with TRBJ1-1; D ambiguous. Trimming shortened V by 4 bases and J by 11 bases, and 20 bases separated the two germline ends. From germline, CDR1 is MNHEY and CDR2 SVGEGT. This CDR3 comprises 14 residues. The CDR3 DNA reads TGTGCCAGCAGTTCCCTATCCACAGTTTTTCGGGCTTTCTTT. Residues: CASSSLSTVFRAFF.

The chain has TRBV29-1 and TRBJ1-2; TRBD1 might be the D (5 bases). This CDR3 has 13 residues. Germline V lookup: CDR1 SQVTM, CDR2 ANQGSEA. Trimming stripped 3 bases from V and 3 bases from J, with 11 bases between. CDR3 bases: TGCAGCGTTGATCGCAGGGAGGACTATGGCTACACCTTC. This sequence encodes CSVDRREDYGYTF. The variable domain in full, with the rest retrieved from reference TRBV29-1 and TRBJ1-2, is SAVISQKPSRDICQRGTSLTIQCQVDSQVTMMFWYRQQPGQSLTLIATANQGSEATYESGFVIDKFPISRPNLTFSTLTVSNMSPEDSSIYLCSVDRREDYGYTFGSGTRLTVV.

This sequence joins TRBV12-3 or TRBV12-4 and TRBJ2-2; D gene uncertain. V gave up 9 bases and J gave up 9 bases, with 8 bases separating them. This CDR3 has 10 amino acids. The CDR3 here is CASQDRELFF. The CDR3 DNA is TGTGCCAGTCAGGATAGGGAGCTGTTTTTT.

This clonotype was counted a few times. V and J are TRBV12-3 or TRBV12-4 and TRBJ2-7, with no clear D. Between the trimmed V and J ends, which lost 3 bases and 1 base, there was a span of 13 bases. This CDR3 has 15 residues. The CDR3 coding sequence is TGTGCCAGCAGTTTGGGCAGCCACAAATCCTACGAGCAGTACTTC. Residues: CASSLGSHKSYEQYF.

Here the CDR3 reads CASSTQGGDSYNEQFF. The CDR3 coding sequence is TGTGCCAGTAGTACCCAGGGTGGGGATTCCTACAATGAGCAGTTCTTC. The chain has TRBV19 and TRBJ2-1; maybe TRBD1 (5 bases). CDR3 size: 16 residues. CDR1 LNHDA and CDR2 SQIVND come from the germline V gene (reference sequence). Between the trimmed V and J ends, which lost 4 bases and 1 base, there was a span of 14 bases. Together with reference TRBV19 and TRBJ2-1, the CDR3 gives the full variable domain: DGGITQSPKYLFRKEGQNVTLSCEQNLNHDAMYWYRQDPGQGLRLIYYSQIVNDFQKGDIAEGYSVSREKKESFPLTVTSAQKNPTAFYLCASSTQGGDSYNEQFFGPGTRLTVL.

The CDR3 coding sequence is TGTGCCAGCAGCAGGGCTCCCCCGGGCACAGATACGCAGTATTTT. Protein product: CASSRAPPGTDTQYF. The gene calls are TRBV9 and TRBJ2-3; D is unresolved. V was trimmed by 4 bases and J by 1 base, leaving 13 bases between them. The CDR3 sequence is 15 residues long. Germline CDR1 is SGDLS and CDR2 is YYNGEE.

The chain is built from TRBV2 and TRBJ1-1, with D perhaps TRBD1 (5 bases). V gave up 11 bases and J gave up 11 bases, with 21 bases separating them. CDR1 and CDR2 (germline): SNHLY, FYNNEI. The CDR3 consists of 12 residues. CDR3 sequence (DNA): TGTGCCGGGTCCCAGGGAAACTCCGGGGCTTTCTTT. It yields the protein CAGSQGNSGAFF.

This clonotype was picked up a small number of times. The chain uses TRBV20-1 and TRBJ1-6, with D possibly matching TRBD1 (6 bases). This CDR3 has 13 amino acids. Per germline, CDR1 DFQATT and CDR2 SNEGSKA (reference sequence). V was clipped by 1 base and J by 10 bases, with 11 bases between them. The CDR3 DNA follows: TGCAGTGCTAGAGGGGGGCTGGGGTCACCCCTCCACTTT. Residues: CSARGGLGSPLHF.

This clonotype has more than one count but fewer than ten. The genes are TRBV11-2 and TRBJ2-1; D is uncertain. This CDR3 comprises 14 residues. Trimming pared 5 bases from V and 3 bases from J, leaving 11 bases between. Germline V CDR1 and CDR2: SGHAT, FQNNGV. CDR3 sequence reads: CASSKATFYNEQFF. CDR3 in DNA: TGTGCCAGCAGCAAAGCCACCTTCTACAATGAGCAGTTCTTC.

The chain carries TRBV24-1 and TRBJ2-2; D is perhaps TRBD1 or TRBD2 (5 bases each). This CDR3 spans 11 amino acids. Trimming took 7 bases from V and 6 from J, leaving 5 bases between them. Germline CDR1 is KGHDR and CDR2 is SFDVKD. This CDR3 is CATRGPGELFF. The DNA for the CDR3 is TGTGCCACCAGGGGACCCGGGGAGCTGTTTTTT.

This chain joins TRBV7-2 and TRBJ2-5; D call uncertain. V was pared by 5 bases and J by 5 bases, with 9 bases between. Germline loops: CDR1 SGHTA, CDR2 FQGNSA. This CDR3 has 12 amino acids. CDR3 residues: CASSRPSETQYF. Here the CDR3 DNA reads TGTGCCAGCAGCCGGCCCAGCGAGACCCAGTACTTC.

The rearrangement joins TRBV7-9 to TRBJ1-1; TRBD1 matches at 7 bases. With 5 bases clipped from V and 1 base from J, the junction kept 7 bases outside the gene matches. The CDR3 sequence is 15 residues long. CDR1 is SEHNR and CDR2 is FQNEAQ in the germline V gene (reference sequence). CDR3 protein: CASSLPGQANTEAFF. The DNA for the CDR3 is TGTGCCAGCAGCCTTCCCGGACAGGCGAACACTGAAGCTTTCTTT.

V is TRBV28 and J is TRBJ1-5; 9 bases line up with TRBD1. CDR1 is MDHEN and CDR2 is SYDVKM in the germline V gene. V dropped 4 bases and J dropped 2; count of bases not matched to a gene: 6. The CDR3 spans 16 residues. The DNA of the CDR3 is TGTGCCAGCAGTTCCCTGCGGACAGGGGGCAATCAGCCCCAGCATTTT. Its protein product is CASSSLRTGGNQPQHF.

This clonotype was detected a few times. The chain uses TRBV6-5 and TRBJ1-6; 8 bases agree with TRBD1. Germline assignment: CDR1 MNHEY and CDR2 SVGAGI. This CDR3 region has 15 residues. V dropped 4 bases and J dropped 9; count of bases not matched to a gene: 8. CDR3 sequence reads: CASSSTGAEFSPLHF. The CDR3 DNA reads TGTGCCAGCAGTTCGACAGGGGCGGAATTTTCACCCCTCCACTTT.